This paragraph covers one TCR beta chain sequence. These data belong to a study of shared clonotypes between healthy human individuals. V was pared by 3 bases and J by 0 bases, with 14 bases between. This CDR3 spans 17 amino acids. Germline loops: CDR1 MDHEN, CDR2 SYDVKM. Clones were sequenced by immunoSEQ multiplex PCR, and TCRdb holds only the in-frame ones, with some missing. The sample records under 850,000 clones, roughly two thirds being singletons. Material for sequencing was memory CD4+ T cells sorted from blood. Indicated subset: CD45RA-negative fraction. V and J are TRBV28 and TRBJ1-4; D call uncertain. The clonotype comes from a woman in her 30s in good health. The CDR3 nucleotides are TGTGCCAGCAGTTTGGCGGGCCCTCGCACAACTAATGAAAAACTGTTTTTT. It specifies CASSLAGPRTTNEKLFF.